This T cell receptor (beta chain) was recorded in a study of regulatory T cells in long-lasting Graves disease. According to the study, TCR beta libraries were built with iRepertoire HTBI primers and CDR3-region Arm-PCR. Per the study methods: The samples included approximately 60 TRBV and roughly 14 TRBJ segments. MiXCR, applied by TCRdb to the multiplex PCR reads, yields one record per CDR3 protein. These V and J calls derive from TCRdb rather than the authors' analysis. Among around 250,000 distinct CDR3 sequences, under 20% were seen once, and the ten largest hold 13% to 15%. This clonotype was detected ten times or more. This sample's time point: newly diagnosed GD, antithyroid drugs for less than 3 months. Construction of the TCR library relied on RNA isolated from PBMCs. All patients originated from an endocrinology department located in Xi'an, China. The length of the CDR3 is 13 residues. Germline loops: CDR1 KGHSH, CDR2 LQKENI. V lost 3 bases to trimming and J lost 5 bases, with 10 bases between them.

The data also belong to a second study, concerning T cells in Graves' hyperthyroidism and ophthalmopathy. From that second work: The study excluded patients with uncontrolled infection, other autoimmune disease, pregnancy or lactation. Ophthalmopathy and stable hyperthyroidism were separated by a 13 V-J model.

This material consisted of peripheral blood mononuclear cells (PBMCs), taken at new diagnosis, from a patient treated with antithyroid drugs. The source of this sequence is a woman in her twenties or thirties with Graves disease. This rearrangement joins TRBV18 to TRBJ2-5; D gene unclear. The CDR3 reads CASSPPVVETQYF. CDR3 nucleotides: TGTGCCAGCTCACCTCCAGTGGTGGAGACCCAGTACTTC.